Presented here are 25 T cell receptor beta chains from one specimen sequenced in a study of a mutant IDH1 vaccine in newly diagnosed glioma. Clones were read by immunoSEQ multiplex PCR, and TCRdb kept only the in-frame ones, dropping some. This sample has 40,000 to 50,000 clones, with roughly 82% found just once. Their antigens remain unidentified. The sample's time point: week 47, end of study. Vaccination used 300 ug of mutant IDH1 20-mer peptide per dose, with topical imiquimod. Source: PBMCs, taken from a glioma patient whose treatment included an IDH1 peptide vaccine. All receptors derive from a young man with glioma. Some clones in this sample may be carry-over from other donors' samples.

J is TRBJ1-5 and V is TRBV7-2, with D hard to call. Germline loops: CDR1 SGHTA, CDR2 FQGNSA. V lost 0 bases and J lost 3, with 12 bases in between. This CDR3 spans 16 amino acids. CDR3 DNA: TGTGCCAGCAGCTTAGCTGGTCAGGTAACCAATCAGCCCCAGCATTTT. It specifies CASSLAGQVTNQPQHF. The full variable domain, rest sourced from reference TRBV7-2 and TRBJ1-5, is GAGVSQSPSNKVTEKGKDVELRCDPISGHTALYWYRQSLGQGLEFLIYFQGNSAPDKSGLPSDRFSAERTGGSVSTLTIQRTQQEDSAVYLCASSLAGQVTNQPQHFGDGTRLSIL.

The chain employs TRBV6-1 and TRBJ1-2; D is unclear. CDR1 MNHNS and CDR2 SASEGT come from the germline V gene. CDR3 size: 16 residues. Trimming pared 2 bases from V and 4 bases from J, leaving 17 bases between. The CDR3, as DNA: TGTGCCAGCAGTGAACGGCGTGCGGGAGGCGGCTATGGCTACACCTTC. This encodes CASSERRAGGGYGYTF.

This clone was seen just once. The V gene is TRBV4-3, the J gene TRBJ2-1; D gene uncertain. Germline CDR1 reads LGHNA; CDR2 reads YSLEER. This CDR3 contains 16 residues. The V and J ends lost 0 bases and 6 bases respectively, with 15 bases between them. CDR3 in DNA: TGCGCCAGCAGCCAAGAGATACGGGCCCAGATCAATGAGCAGTTCTTC. It specifies CASSQEIRAQINEQFF.

This chain links TRBV9 with TRBJ2-3, with TRBD2 identical over 11 bases. Germline CDR1 and CDR2: SGDLS and YYNGEE. This CDR3 region has 17 residues. V lost 0 bases and J lost 3; bases outside the gene matches: 6. The CDR3 spells CASSVAVSGGATDTQYF. CDR3 coding DNA: TGTGCCAGCAGCGTAGCGGTTAGCGGGGGGGCTACAGATACGCAGTATTTT.

The J gene is TRBJ2-5, the V gene TRBV2; 10 nucleotides line up with TRBD2. Per germline, CDR1 SNHLY and CDR2 FYNNEI. CDR3 length equals 16 residues. Germline trimming cut 2 bases from V and 2 bases from J; bases unmatched to any gene: 5. The CDR3 DNA reads as TGTGCCAGCAGTGAATTCCTAGCGGGGGAACAAGAGACCCAGTACTTC. Amino acid sequence: CASSEFLAGEQETQYF.

This rearrangement joins TRBV5-1 to TRBJ2-2; 7 bases are a match to TRBD1. Trimming at V came to 5 bases and at J to 0 bases, leaving 7 bases not matched to a gene. The CDR3 contains 16 residues. Germline CDR1 and CDR2: SGHRS and YFSETQ. In DNA form, the CDR3 reads TGCGCCAGCAGAGGGGGCAGCTTAACGAACACCGGGGAGCTGTTTTTT. Protein sequence: CASRGGSLTNTGELFF.

V usage is TRBV27 and J usage is TRBJ1-2, with 8 bases matching TRBD1. The V gene's germline CDR1 is MNHEY and CDR2 SMNVEV (reference sequence). This CDR3 is 14 amino acids long. With V trimmed by 6 bases and J by 1 base, 4 bases remained unmatched. In DNA form, the CDR3 reads TGTGCCAGCAGCCGGACAGGGCGTAACTATGGCTACACCTTC. Protein product: CASSRTGRNYGYTF.

This chain links TRBV27 with TRBJ2-1, with D unclear. The CDR3 length is 11 residues. Between the trimmed V and J ends, which lost 1 base and 5 bases, there was a span of 0 bases. From germline, CDR1 is MNHEY and CDR2 SMNVEV (reference sequence). CDR3 in amino acids: CASSLYNEQFF. The CDR3 region has the DNA TGTGCCAGCAGTTTATACAATGAGCAGTTCTTC.

The chain employs TRBV5-5 and TRBJ1-4, with D possibly TRBD1 on 6 matching bases. This CDR3 spans 16 amino acids. V was trimmed by 4 bases and J by 5 bases, leaving 18 bases between them. Germline CDR1 and CDR2: SGHKS and YYEKEE (reference sequence). The CDR3 protein is CASSDGGRRRNEKLFF. The DNA of the CDR3 is TGTGCCAGCAGCGACGGGGGGCGCCGAAGAAATGAAAAACTGTTTTTT.

The chain combines TRBV6-6 with TRBJ1-1; D gene uncertain. V lost 8 bases to trimming and J lost 2 bases, with 15 bases between them. CDR3 length: 14 residues. Germline CDR1 and CDR2: MNHNY and SVGAGI (reference sequence). CDR3 coding DNA: TGTGCCAGCGGCCCCTGGGGTGTAAACACTGAAGCTTTCTTT. Translated, it gives CASGPWGVNTEAFF.

The chain recombines TRBV10-3 with TRBJ1-2; D gene unclear. From germline, CDR1 is ENHRY and CDR2 SYGVKD. There are 14 residues in the CDR3. The germline V and J ends were trimmed by 0 bases and 3 bases, with 8 bases remaining between them. This CDR3 reads CAISESAGDYGYTF. Here the CDR3 DNA reads TGTGCCATCAGTGAGTCAGCGGGCGACTATGGCTACACCTTC.

The genes are TRBV9 and TRBJ1-5; no clear D. V was shortened by 0 bases and J by 9 bases, with 7 bases between the two germline ends. This CDR3 spans 12 amino acids. Germline loops: CDR1 SGDLS, CDR2 YYNGEE. The CDR3 spells CASSVGFGPQHF. The CDR3 DNA reads TGTGCCAGCAGCGTAGGGTTCGGGCCCCAGCATTTT.

This chain joins TRBV5-1 and TRBJ2-2; D unresolved. Germline lookup yields CDR1 SGHRS and CDR2 YFSETQ. This CDR3 has 12 amino acids. With 6 bases removed from V and 1 base from J, the gap between germline ends came to 4 bases. The CDR3 DNA reads as TGCGCCAGCACAGAGAACACCGGGGAGCTGTTTTTT. Amino acid sequence: CASTENTGELFF.

The chain carries TRBV18 and TRBJ2-7; maybe TRBD1 (6 bases). The CDR3 runs 13 residues. The germline V gene encodes CDR1 KGHSH and CDR2 LQKENI. V was clipped by 0 bases and J by 10 bases, with 13 bases between them. CDR3 in amino acids: CASSPPPGQRQYF. The CDR3 nucleotides are TGTGCCAGCTCACCACCACCCGGACAGAGACAGTACTTC.

This clone was counted only a few times. This rearrangement joins TRBV7-9 to TRBJ1-1, with TRBD1 as a possible D gene (6 bases). This CDR3 comprises 13 residues. The V gene's germline CDR1 is SEHNR and CDR2 FQNEAQ (reference sequence). The V end was cut by 2 bases, the J end by 8 bases, with 12 bases between. CDR3 amino acids: CASSLTTGTEAFF. In nucleotides, the CDR3 is TGTGCCAGCAGCTTAACGACAGGTACCGAAGCTTTCTTT.

This rearrangement joins TRBV29-1 to TRBJ1-1; D remains unclear. CDR1 is SQVTM, CDR2 ANQGSEA, per germline. CDR3 length equals 16 residues. The CDR3 is CSISSLLRRQSTEAFF. The CDR3 DNA reads as TGCAGTATATCCTCTCTCCTTCGTCGGCAGAGCACTGAAGCTTTCTTT.

This clone was recorded once. The J gene is TRBJ1-1, the V gene TRBV6-5, with D unresolved. Per germline, CDR1 MNHEY and CDR2 SVGAGI. The ends were cut back, 2 bases at V and 0 bases at J, with 10 bases in the middle. CDR3 size: 15 residues. The DNA for the CDR3 is TGTGCCAGCAGTTACAACGGACCGGTGAACACTGAAGCTTTCTTT. Translating it yields CASSYNGPVNTEAFF.

This chain connects TRBV27 to TRBJ2-7, with 7 nucleotides matching TRBD2. The CDR3 covers 14 residues. Germline loops: CDR1 MNHEY, CDR2 SMNVEV (reference sequence). Trimming removed 8 bases from V and 3 bases from J; junction bases left unmatched: 10. The CDR3 DNA reads TGTGCCAGCCGATCAGCGGGACCTGGCTACGAGCAGTACTTC. This gives the protein CASRSAGPGYEQYF.

The V and J genes are TRBV21-1 and TRBJ1-4; the table calls TRBD1, which could not be checked here. TRBV21-1 is recorded as a pseudogene. The CDR3 has 17 amino acids. The CDR3: CASSKAPRVGSCEKLFF. The CDR3 DNA reads TGTGCCAGCAGCAAAGCCCCCAGGGTCGGAAGCTGTGAAAAACTGTTTTTT.

The CDR3 sequence is CASSYAESPGRRSSYTF. The CDR3 region has the DNA TGTGCCAGCAGCTATGCTGAATCCCCGGGACGGCGATCTAGCTACACCTTC. The chain uses TRBV5-8 and TRBJ1-2; TRBD1 is a possible D gene (5 bases). Looked up from germline, CDR1 is SGHTS and CDR2 is YDEGEE. This CDR3 spans 17 amino acids. Between the trimmed V and J ends, which lost 3 bases and 9 bases, there was a span of 27 bases.

V usage is TRBV19 and J usage is TRBJ1-2, with 7 bases that match TRBD1. V gave up 6 bases and J gave up 8 bases; unmatched junction bases: 15. CDR3 size: 15 residues. CDR1 and CDR2 from the germline V gene are LNHDA and SQIVND (reference sequence). Here the CDR3 DNA reads TGTGCCAGTAGGCTTACAGAGGGGGCCCGGAGGGGCTACACCTTC. As protein: CASRLTEGARRGYTF.

This clone was detected a few times. The chain combines TRBV5-1 with TRBJ1-1; TRBD1 is a possible D gene (5 bases). The germline V and J ends were trimmed by 0 bases and 2 bases, with 14 bases remaining between them. Germline CDR1 is SGHRS and CDR2 is YFSETQ. The CDR3 totals 16 residues. CDR3 amino acids: CASSLEYIRGNTEAFF. CDR3 DNA: TGCGCCAGCAGCTTGGAATACATCCGGGGCAACACTGAAGCTTTCTTT. The full variable domain, completed using reference TRBV5-1 and TRBJ1-1, is KAGVTQTPRYLIKTRGQQVTLSCSPISGHRSVSWYQQTPGQGLQFLFEYFSETQRNKGNFPGRFSGRQFSNSRSEMNVSTLELGDSALYLCASSLEYIRGNTEAFFGQGTRLTVV.

The rearrangement uses TRBV27 and TRBJ1-2, with no clear D. CDR1 and CDR2 from the germline V gene are MNHEY and SMNVEV (reference sequence). Trimming cost V 5 bases and J 0 bases, with 10 bases left between them. The CDR3 covers 14 residues. DNA of the CDR3: TGTGCCAGCAGTCCCCCCGGGGCTAACTATGGCTACACCTTC. This gives the protein CASSPPGANYGYTF.

The V gene is TRBV5-6, the J gene TRBJ2-5, with D perhaps being TRBD1 or TRBD2 (5 bases each). Germline values: CDR1 SGHDT, CDR2 YYEEEE. V dropped 4 bases and J dropped 4 bases, with 14 bases sitting between them. This CDR3 region has 14 residues. CDR3 DNA: TGTGCCAGCAGCCTACGGAAGAGGGGAGAGACCCAGTACTTC. Amino acids: CASSLRKRGETQYF.

The J gene is TRBJ2-2, the V gene TRBV30; D may be TRBD2 (7 bases). The V end was cut by 4 bases, the J end by 1 base, with 16 bases between. This CDR3 has 16 amino acids. CDR1 is GTSNPN, CDR2 SVGIG, per germline (reference sequence). The DNA for the CDR3 is TGTGCCTGGAACGGGGGGCAACCGGGGAACACCGGGGAGCTGTTTTTT. Amino acids: CAWNGGQPGNTGELFF.